This TCR beta chain was sequenced for a study of cytomegalovirus exposure and HLA in healthy donors (dated by TCRdb to about 2017). Describing the broader study: An earlier analysis of roughly 570 of the donors reported about 300 Gb of sequence data and 90 million to 120 million unique TCR beta sequences obtained from about 179 million T cells. The number of typed donors differed by locus: about 629-640 for A, B, C, DRB1 and DQB1; 522 for DQA1; 606 for DPA1; and roughly 450 for DPB1. Along with the approximately 620-subject first cohort, a separate validation cohort of roughly 110 different subjects was used. Around 320 gigabases of sequencing data and 70 million to 85 million unique TCR sequences were included in an early release covering about 700 HLA-typed donors. High-throughput TCR immunosequencing, statistical association of individual TCRs with disease status, and machine learning were combined to predict cytomegalovirus infection status. The aim of the study was to test whether cataloging public T cell receptors could identify signatures of past pathogen exposure. An earlier analysis of 500 to 650 of the donors applied high-throughput TCR beta sequencing to assess whether each TCR beta V gene segment acted as functional or pseudogenic. HLA typing covered class I and class II loci at four-digit resolution. A later analysis re-analyzed previously published TCR beta repertoires from about 730 donors and added high-resolution HLA genotyping to study TCR occurrence patterns. Every discovery cohort repertoire had been produced on one sequencing platform. Donor age, sex, ethnicity and CMV serostatus were collected together with the repertoire data. The study profiled the T cell repertoires of approximately 700 subjects by immunosequencing and related them to cytomegalovirus serostatus. Of the roughly 390 genotyped donors, approximately 82% fell in the genetic ancestry cluster associated with self-reported Caucasian donors. About five DR-DQ haplotypes were handled as single units for association and clustering because linkage in the cohort was strong. Rather than using new phenotypic data, the later analysis identified candidate immune exposures from TCR beta sequences and from how often those sequences occurred across donors. A later genetic analysis used genome-wide SNP genotypes for about three fifths of the 666 donors, treating that subset as a discovery cohort. Across around 400 genotyped donors of the cohort, an average of about 250,000 unique TCR beta nucleotide sequences per donor were sequenced, and 15% to 20% of those sequences were non-productive.

The cohort was made up of approximately 700 healthy bone marrow donors. At the time of sampling, all cohort members were nominally healthy, though unrecorded immune exposures were likely present. The donor tested CMV seronegative and was one of the 352 seronegative cohort members. Each donor provided a peripheral blood sample, and peripheral blood mononuclear cells were used for TCR beta sequencing. Genomic DNA was extracted from the blood cell samples with the Qiagen DNeasy Blood Extraction Kit. Of note for this clone: It has no known antigen specificity. Per-nucleotide qualities are absent, and no much larger clonotype sits a single base away.

CDR1 and CDR2 (MNHNY, SVGAGI) derive from the germline V gene (reference sequence). Germline trimming amounts to 2 bases on V and 2 bases on J, with 1 as the count of junction bases outside the gene matches. Including the terminal cysteine and phenylalanine, the CDR3 comprises 15 residues. The CDR3 DNA has 45 bases and is translated from base 1. The full study reports these points: In a later analysis, the rate of TCR association differed among HLA loci, with DRB1 alleles having the most associated TCRs and HLA-C alleles having the fewest. Because counts were too low, seventeen rarely observed V segments, including chromosome 9 orphons, were left out of the earlier analysis of 587 of the donors. The 87-base-pair reads could not distinguish some IMGT-functional V segments, including TRBV6-2 and TRBV6-3, so those segments were excluded. In an earlier analysis of roughly 560 of the donors, most TCR beta V segments were observed in productive rearrangements about 90% or about 30% of the time, broadly matching IMGT annotations. Across donors, most TCR sequences were observed very rarely, whereas some public TCRs were present in many individuals. In vitro tests confirmed that a few of the cytomegalovirus-associated TCR beta chains recognize cytomegalovirus antigens. Correlated functional status among segregating V segments might reflect linkage disequilibrium, but an unknown experimental factor could not be ruled out. A cluster of highly shared sequence variants was judged likely to represent a technical artifact of the sequencing pipeline. In a later analysis, around 15,000 TCR beta sequences were associated with specific HLA alleles at a false discovery rate of 0.05. V-gene and J-gene trimming of TCR beta chains was associated with a missense DCLRE1C variant in a later genetic analysis, and the association was replicated in an independent cohort. Cytomegalovirus status was reported to be diagnosed by the classifier with high specificity and sensitivity in both the original and validation cohorts. Strong co-occurrence of HLA alleles, especially DR and DQ, made assigning TCR associations to individual alleles difficult. Sequencing depth was assumed to be roughly uniform across donors in the presence/absence analyses, though that assumption may not hold. The authors suggested that the approach could potentially be extended to other disease states and immunological phenotypes. The study gave a list of 150 to 200 TCR beta chains associated with cytomegalovirus. In a later analysis, HLA-associated TCR beta chains showed more clonal expansion and lower generation probabilities than non-associated chains that were equally common. Only TCR beta chains were sequenced in this cohort, and the absence of alpha or paired-chain data limited detectable features. Most CMV-associated TCR beta chains appeared to be HLA-restricted in a later analysis, and the HLA associations seemed to be driven largely by CMV exposure. According to a later genetic analysis, donors in an Asian-associated ancestry cluster had fewer N-insertions in productive TCRs than the approximately 650-donor mean. CMV serostatus was the only immune exposure information available for the cohort. A further reported finding was that TCR beta sequences accurately predicted the HLA-A and HLA-B alleles for most subjects in the first cohort. Several of the top co-occurrence clusters appeared to be linked to parvovirus B19, influenza, CMV and Epstein-Barr virus, according to a later analysis. Because HLA typing was missing for some donors at each locus, association tests included only the typed subset.

To prepare the library, the immunoSEQ multiplex PCR assay was applied. For the multiplex PCR, a mixture combining 60 forward primers for TCR Vbeta segments and 13 reverse primers for TCR Jbeta segments was used. A multiplex PCR assay on genomic DNA amplified the CDR3 region of rearranged TCR beta genes. Amplified TCR beta libraries were sequenced as 87-base-pair reads on the Illumina HiSeq System. For the original study's pipeline: A later analysis counted approximately 74 million unique TCR beta chains across the approximately 700 repertoires, and 10 million to 11 million of these chains were shared by at least two donors. Raw reads were error-corrected and collapsed into unique sequences with a nearest-neighbor algorithm that merged closely related sequences to remove PCR and sequencing errors. V, D and J gene segments were assigned by aligning CDR3 sequences to IMGT reference sequences. Each retained sequence needed at least a six-nucleotide match to both a V gene segment and a J gene segment. A rearrangement was called productive if the CDR3 had no stop codons and remained in frame with V and J, and every other rearrangement was called non-productive. CDR3 was defined according to IMGT convention as the region running from the second conserved V-encoded cysteine to the conserved J-encoded phenylalanine. In an earlier analysis of roughly 580 of the donors, sequences lacking an unambiguous match to a single V gene segment were excluded. In an earlier analysis of some 590 of the donors, V segments were called functional above 56.7% productive rearrangements and were called segregating when the between-donor standard deviation exceeded 5%. A statistical classification framework was built to diagnose cytomegalovirus status from the catalog of TCR beta chain sequences. V and J gene assignment, in a later analysis, came from comparing TCR nucleotide sequences with IMGT/GENE-DB human TR gene sequences. Using the TCRdist pipeline, a later analysis assigned CDR3 sequences along with most-parsimonious VDJ recombination scenarios. In a later analysis, every TCR beta chain was defined by the combination of its CDR3 amino acid sequence and its V-gene family, and reads without a unique V-gene family were dropped. As a way to deal with suspected cross-contamination and a sequencing artifact, a later analysis dropped under 600 nucleotide sequences that were highly shared and had low generation probability. In a later analysis, a clonal expansion index for each public chain was calculated from normalized within-repertoire ranks of inferred template counts. A later analysis computed generation probabilities with a VDJ recombination model fitted to out-of-frame rearrangements, and checked the results against IGoR. Hypergeometric tests were used in a later analysis to score TCR-TCR, TCR-HLA and TCR-CMV co-occurrence, with a repertoire-size bias correction applied to the TCR pairs. A later analysis estimated false discovery rates by permuting HLA or CMV assignments 20 times. In a later analysis, co-occurring TCRs were grouped using DBSCAN, with TCRdist sequence similarity added in when clustering inside HLA-allele-positive subsets. Repertoires with fewer than 30,000 or more than 120,000 public chains were left out of co-occurrence clustering, as were five repertoires with anomalous nucleotide sharing. In TCRdb, the immuneACCESS table is reduced to in-frame sequences with V and J assigned. These tables do not hold every clone; where another copy was compared, an unresolved V gene accounts for under half, and the others remain unexplained. V, J and clone size reflect that table, while D and trimming were determined from the DNA. Here the sample has under 200,000 clones; just under 80% occur a single time. Clones ranked in the top ten supply 1.3% of the sample.

Source material: PBMCs. The chain is made from TRBV6-6 and TRBJ2-1; 9 of the junction bases match TRBD2. The sequence derives from a woman between 45 and 60 years old in good health and CMV-seronegative. The CDR3: CASSYGGGAYNEQFF. Read as DNA, the sequence is TGTGCCAGCAGTTACGGCGGGGGGGCCTACAATGAGCAGTTCTTC.